The 20 T cell receptor beta chains listed next were all sequenced from one sample in a study of blood T cell repertoires in COVID-19. Generated by immunoSEQ multiplex PCR, the TCRdb table keeps only in-frame clones and is missing some. The sample gives approximately 170,000 clones, approximately 93% of which show up once; less than 2% is in the top ten. The sample comprised peripheral blood. The receptors derive from a woman aged 55-70 years with COVID-19, enrolled during active disease.

The genes are TRBV4-3 and TRBJ1-1, with TRBD1 identical over 7 bases. Germline V gene sequence: CDR1 LGHNA, CDR2 YSLEER. The CDR3 sequence is 14 residues long. V lost 3 bases and J lost 4; bases outside the gene matches: 5. In DNA form, the CDR3 reads TGCGCCAGCAGCCAGGGATCAGGGGGCACTGAAGCTTTCTTT. It yields the protein CASSQGSGGTEAFF.

The rearrangement uses TRBV4-1 and TRBJ2-3; D might be TRBD2 (5 bases). The CDR3 length is 16 residues. From germline, CDR1 is MGHRA and CDR2 YSYEKL. The V end was cut by 5 bases, the J end by 2 bases, with 17 bases between. The CDR3 nucleotides are TGCGCCAGCAGCGCGCCTAGCAAGCATGCCACAGATACGCAGTATTTT. Translated, it gives CASSAPSKHATDTQYF.

The chain links TRBV15 to TRBJ1-2; 8 bases match TRBD1. V lost 1 base to trimming and J lost 0 bases; unmatched junction nucleotides: 7. Germline CDR1 reads LNHNV; CDR2 reads YYDKDF (reference sequence). This CDR3 comprises 17 residues. The CDR3, as DNA: TGTGCCACCAGCAGAGGGGACAGGATAGGAGCTAACTATGGCTACACCTTC. It encodes CATSRGDRIGANYGYTF.

The chain has TRBV3-1 (or the pseudogene TRBV3-2) and TRBJ1-3; D call uncertain. The CDR3 is 14 amino acids. Trimming stripped 2 bases from V and 0 bases from J, with 5 bases between. Germline V gives CDR1 LGHDT, CDR2 YNNKEL (reference sequence). The CDR3 DNA reads as TGTGCCAGCAGCCAAATTATCTCTGGAAACACCATATATTTT. It encodes CASSQIISGNTIYF.

This chain uses TRBV5-1 with TRBJ1-1; D unclear. CDR1 is SGHRS, CDR2 YFSETQ, per germline. Trimming took 0 bases from V and 2 from J, leaving 14 bases between them. The CDR3 extends over 16 amino acids. CDR3 in DNA: TGCGCCAGCAGCTTGGGTCCCCAACAACAAAACACTGAAGCTTTCTTT. It codes for CASSLGPQQQNTEAFF.

V gene TRBV18 combines with J gene TRBJ1-2; no firm D call. CDR3 length: 13 amino acids. From germline, CDR1 is KGHSH and CDR2 LQKENI. V shed 6 bases and J shed 2 bases, with 10 bases lying between them. This CDR3 reads CASSLEENYGYTF. The CDR3 DNA sequence: TGTGCCAGCTCTTTAGAGGAGAACTATGGCTACACCTTC.

The chain joins TRBV6-2 or TRBV6-3 to TRBJ1-5; 8 positions match TRBD1. Unmatched junction bases numbered 9, after V lost 2 bases and J lost 3 bases. The CDR3 has 17 amino acids. The germline V gene has CDR1 MNHEY and CDR2 SVGEGT. In DNA, the CDR3 is TGTGCCAGCAGTTACGTCGGACAGGGTCGTCCCAATCAGCCCCAGCATTTT. Encoded protein: CASSYVGQGRPNQPQHF.

This chain joins TRBV2 and TRBJ2-1; 10 nucleotides match TRBD1. Germline CDR1 SNHLY, CDR2 FYNNEI. The trim removed 11 bases at V and 6 bases at J, leaving 10 bases unmatched. The CDR3 loop spans 14 amino acids. Here the CDR3 reads CAGDGTGVTNEQFF. The CDR3 DNA reads TGTGCCGGGGACGGGACAGGGGTTACCAATGAGCAGTTCTTC.

V usage is TRBV19 and J usage is TRBJ1-1; 7 bases agree with TRBD1. V lost 6 bases and J lost 1; bases outside the gene matches: 5. This CDR3 contains 14 residues. Germline CDR1 is LNHDA and CDR2 is SQIVND (reference sequence). DNA for the CDR3: TGTGCCAGTAGATCGGGACAGTGGAACACTGAAGCTTTCTTT. This sequence encodes CASRSGQWNTEAFF.

The chain couples TRBV7-2 to TRBJ2-3; D is undetermined. Germline loops: CDR1 SGHTA, CDR2 FQGNSA. Trimming took 7 bases from V and 2 from J, leaving 16 bases between them. This CDR3 spans 15 amino acids. The CDR3 region is CASKAGRWATDTQYF. CDR3 coding DNA: TGTGCCAGCAAAGCAGGCCGCTGGGCCACAGATACGCAGTATTTT.

The chain uses TRBV6-2 or TRBV6-3 and TRBJ1-1; D uncertain. The V gene lost 0 bases and the J gene lost 11 bases, with 7 bases spanning the gap. The CDR3 sequence is 11 residues long. The germline gives CDR1 MNHEY, CDR2 SVGEGT. The CDR3 DNA follows: TGTGCCAGCAGTTACTCGAGGGTGGCTTTCTTT. It specifies CASSYSRVAFF.

The rearrangement uses TRBV11-2 and TRBJ2-1; D may be TRBD2 (5 bases). The CDR3 contains 14 residues. Germline CDR1 reads SGHAT; CDR2 reads FQNNGV. Trimming took off 1 base at V and 8 bases at J, with 12 bases between the two ends. CDR3 amino acids: CASSLVVSSYEQFF. CDR3 nucleotide sequence: TGTGCCAGCAGCTTAGTGGTTTCTAGCTATGAGCAGTTCTTC.

The rearrangement joins TRBV19 to TRBJ2-3, with D perhaps TRBD2 (5 bases). CDR3 length: 16 residues. The germline gives CDR1 LNHDA, CDR2 SQIVND (reference sequence). The ends were cut back, 1 base at V and 1 base at J, with 12 bases in the middle. CDR3 nucleotides: TGTGCCAGTAGTATAGGACCACCCGGGGGCACAGATACGCAGTATTTT. Translation gives CASSIGPPGGTDTQYF. The whole variable domain, filled in from reference TRBV19 and TRBJ2-3, reads DGGITQSPKYLFRKEGQNVTLSCEQNLNHDAMYWYRQDPGQGLRLIYYSQIVNDFQKGDIAEGYSVSREKKESFPLTVTSAQKNPTAFYLCASSIGPPGGTDTQYFGPGTRLTVL.

This sequence joins TRBV11-2 and TRBJ1-1, with 11 bases aligning to TRBD1. After removal of 6 bases from V and 4 bases from J, the junction contained 16 bases not matched to a gene. Germline V gene lookup returns CDR1 SGHAT and CDR2 FQNNGV. The length of the CDR3 is 18 residues. CDR3 DNA: TGTGCCAGCAGACCCTACTCAGGACAGGGGGCGAGGGGCACTGAAGCTTTCTTT. The encoded protein is CASRPYSGQGARGTEAFF.

This clone came up once. This chain uses TRBV7-2 with TRBJ1-5; a weak D match, TRBD1 (6 bases). Germline V gene lookup returns CDR1 SGHTA and CDR2 FQGNSA. V was shortened by 1 base and J by 4 bases, with 11 bases between the two germline ends. This CDR3 is 15 amino acids long. This chain's CDR3 is CASSLDRAGNQPQHF. DNA of the CDR3: TGTGCCAGCAGCTTAGACAGGGCAGGTAATCAGCCCCAGCATTTT.

Only a few counts were recorded for this clone. The genes are TRBV5-1 and TRBJ1-6, with 7 nucleotides matching TRBD1. Trimming at V came to 0 bases and at J to 2 bases, leaving 5 bases not matched to a gene. The CDR3 has 17 amino acids. Germline CDR1 and CDR2: SGHRS and YFSETQ. The CDR3 region has the DNA TGCGCCAGCAGCTTGGCCGTCGGGACAGCCTATAATTCACCCCTCCACTTT. Residues: CASSLAVGTAYNSPLHF. The full variable domain, rest sourced from reference TRBV5-1 and TRBJ1-6, is KAGVTQTPRYLIKTRGQQVTLSCSPISGHRSVSWYQQTPGQGLQFLFEYFSETQRNKGNFPGRFSGRQFSNSRSEMNVSTLELGDSALYLCASSLAVGTAYNSPLHFGNGTRLTVT.

The chain recombines TRBV9 with TRBJ2-7; the D gene is possibly TRBD1 (5 bases). Germline V gene lookup returns CDR1 SGDLS and CDR2 YYNGEE. V shed 3 bases and J shed 0 bases, with 19 bases lying between them. This CDR3 has 17 residues. CDR3 sequence: CASSALEDSPLSYEQYF. The CDR3, as DNA: TGTGCCAGCAGCGCCCTAGAAGACAGTCCCCTCTCCTACGAGCAGTACTTC. The variable domain in full, with the rest retrieved from reference TRBV9 and TRBJ2-7, is DSGVTQTPKHLITATGQRVTLRCSPRSGDLSVYWYQQSLDQGLQFLIQYYNGEERAKGNILERFSAQQFPDLHSELNLSSLELGDSALYFCASSALEDSPLSYEQYFGPGTRLTVT.

The gene calls are TRBV18 and TRBJ1-4; D ambiguous. V lost 0 bases, J lost 11 bases, and 13 bases lay in between. The germline CDR1 and CDR2 sequences are KGHSH and LQKENI. The CDR3 spans 14 residues. CDR3 in DNA: TGTGCCAGCTCACCACCGGACGGCCCGGGGAAACTGTTTTTT. Translated, it gives CASSPPDGPGKLFF.

This chain uses TRBV2 with TRBJ1-5; no clear D. CDR3 length equals 15 residues. CDR1 and CDR2 (germline): SNHLY, FYNNEI. The V gene lost 7 bases and the J gene lost 3 bases, with 16 bases spanning the gap. The chain's CDR3 is CASTQDGRDNQPQHF. CDR3 DNA sequence: TGTGCCAGCACCCAAGATGGCCGGGACAATCAGCCCCAGCATTTT.

This rearrangement joins TRBV9 to TRBJ2-2; no reliable D call. The CDR3 length is 13 residues. Trimming took off 0 bases at V and 8 bases at J, with 8 bases between the two ends. Per germline, CDR1 SGDLS and CDR2 YYNGEE. CDR3 DNA sequence: TGTGCCAGCAGCGTAGAAGTTCGGGGGGAGCTGTTTTTT. It translates to CASSVEVRGELFF.